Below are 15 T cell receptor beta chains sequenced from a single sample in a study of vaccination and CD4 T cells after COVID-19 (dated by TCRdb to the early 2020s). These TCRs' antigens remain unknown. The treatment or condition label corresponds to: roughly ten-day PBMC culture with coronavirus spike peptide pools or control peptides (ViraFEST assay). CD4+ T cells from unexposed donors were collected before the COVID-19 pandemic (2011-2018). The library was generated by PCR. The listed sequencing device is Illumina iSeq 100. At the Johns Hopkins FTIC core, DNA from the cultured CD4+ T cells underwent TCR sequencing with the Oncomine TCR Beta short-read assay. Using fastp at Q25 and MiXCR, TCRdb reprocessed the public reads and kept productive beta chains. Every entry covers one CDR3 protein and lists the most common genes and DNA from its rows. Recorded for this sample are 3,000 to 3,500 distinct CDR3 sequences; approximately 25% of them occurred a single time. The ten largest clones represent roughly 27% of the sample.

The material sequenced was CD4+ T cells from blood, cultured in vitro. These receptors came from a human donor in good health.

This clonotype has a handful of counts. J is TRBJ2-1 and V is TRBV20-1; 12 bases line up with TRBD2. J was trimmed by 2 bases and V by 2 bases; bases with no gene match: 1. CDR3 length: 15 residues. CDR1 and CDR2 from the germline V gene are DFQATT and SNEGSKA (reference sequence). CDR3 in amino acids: CSARRLAGAYNEQFF. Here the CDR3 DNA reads TGCAGTGCTAGAAGACTAGCGGGAGCCTACAATGAGCAGTTCTTC.

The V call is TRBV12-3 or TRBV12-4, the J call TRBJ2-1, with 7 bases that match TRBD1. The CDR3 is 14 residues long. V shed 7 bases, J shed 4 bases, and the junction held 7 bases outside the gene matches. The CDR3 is CASTGTATYNEQFF. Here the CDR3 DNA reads TGTGCCAGCACCGGGACAGCTACATACAATGAGCAGTTCTTC.

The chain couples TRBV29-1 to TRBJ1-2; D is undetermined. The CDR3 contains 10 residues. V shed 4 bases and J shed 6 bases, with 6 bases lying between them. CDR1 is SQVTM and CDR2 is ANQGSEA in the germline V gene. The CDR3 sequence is CSVGGDGYTF. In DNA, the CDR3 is TGCAGCGTTGGTGGTGATGGCTACACCTTC.

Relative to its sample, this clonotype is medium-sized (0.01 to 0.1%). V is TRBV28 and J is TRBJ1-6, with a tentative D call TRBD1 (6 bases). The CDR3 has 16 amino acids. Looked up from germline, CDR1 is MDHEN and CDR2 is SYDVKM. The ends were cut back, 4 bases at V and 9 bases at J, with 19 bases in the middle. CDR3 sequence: CASSSPGGGGGSPLHF. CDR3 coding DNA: TGTGCCAGCAGTTCTCCTGGGGGGGGCGGGGGTTCACCCCTCCACTTT.

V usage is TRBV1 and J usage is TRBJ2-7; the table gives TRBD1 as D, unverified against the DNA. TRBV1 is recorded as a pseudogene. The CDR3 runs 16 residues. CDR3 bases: TGCACCAGCAGCGACGTGGGCAGGAGGCGTTTGTACGAGCAGTACTTC. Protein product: CTSSDVGRRRLYEQYF.

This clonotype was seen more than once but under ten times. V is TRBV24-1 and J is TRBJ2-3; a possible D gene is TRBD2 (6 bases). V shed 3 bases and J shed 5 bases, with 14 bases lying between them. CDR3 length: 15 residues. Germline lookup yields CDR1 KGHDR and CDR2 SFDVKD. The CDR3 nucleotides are TGTGCCACCAGTGATCCCGGGACTCATCAAGATACGCAGTATTTT. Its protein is CATSDPGTHQDTQYF.

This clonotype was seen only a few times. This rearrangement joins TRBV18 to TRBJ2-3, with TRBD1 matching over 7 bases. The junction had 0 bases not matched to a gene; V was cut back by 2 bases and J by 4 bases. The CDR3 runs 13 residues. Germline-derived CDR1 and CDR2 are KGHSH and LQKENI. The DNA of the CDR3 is TGTGCCAGCTCACCAGACAGGGCAGATACGCAGTATTTT. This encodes CASSPDRADTQYF.

The CDR3 protein is CASSTRQGVYYGYTF. The CDR3 region has the DNA TGTGCCAGCAGCACCAGACAGGGAGTGTACTATGGCTACACCTTC. The gene calls are TRBV5-4 and TRBJ1-2; TRBD1 aligns across 7 bases. The CDR3 sequence is 15 residues long. CDR1 is SGHNT, CDR2 YYREEE, per germline (reference sequence). The V gene end was trimmed by 4 bases and the J gene end by 3 bases; junction bases not matched to a gene: 9.

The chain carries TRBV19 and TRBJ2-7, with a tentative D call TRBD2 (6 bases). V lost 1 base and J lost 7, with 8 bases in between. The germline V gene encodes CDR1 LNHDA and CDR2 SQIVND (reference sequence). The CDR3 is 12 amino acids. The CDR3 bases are TGTGCCAGTAGTATAGGGGGAGGAGAGCAGTACTTC. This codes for CASSIGGGEQYF.

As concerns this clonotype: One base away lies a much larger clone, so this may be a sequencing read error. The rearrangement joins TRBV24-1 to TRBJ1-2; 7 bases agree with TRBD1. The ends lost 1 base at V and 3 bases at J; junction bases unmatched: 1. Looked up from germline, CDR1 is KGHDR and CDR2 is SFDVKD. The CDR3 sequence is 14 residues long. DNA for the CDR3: TGTGCCACCAGTGATTTAGACAGGGACTATGGCTACACCTTC. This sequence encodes CATSDLDRDYGYTF.

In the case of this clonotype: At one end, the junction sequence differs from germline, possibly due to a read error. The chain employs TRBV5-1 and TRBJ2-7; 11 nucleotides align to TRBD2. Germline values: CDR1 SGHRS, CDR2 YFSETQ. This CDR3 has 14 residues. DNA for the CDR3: TGCGCCAGCAGCGTGGGAAGGACTAGCGGGCCCCAGCACTTC. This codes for CASSVGRTSGPQHF.

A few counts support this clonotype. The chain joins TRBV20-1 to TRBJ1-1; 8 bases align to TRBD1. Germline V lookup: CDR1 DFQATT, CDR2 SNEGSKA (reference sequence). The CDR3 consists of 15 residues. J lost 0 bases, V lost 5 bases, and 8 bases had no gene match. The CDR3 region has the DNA TGCAGTGCTGGTCAGGGGGCCCTCATGAACACTGAAGCTTTCTTT. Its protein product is CSAGQGALMNTEAFF.

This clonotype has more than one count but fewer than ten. The CDR3 DNA reads TGTGCCAGCAGCCAAATGCTATCTAGCGGGAGGTCTGAGCAGTTCTTC. Translating gives CASSQMLSSGRSEQFF. This sequence joins TRBV7-6 and TRBJ2-1; 11 bases map to TRBD2. CDR3 size: 16 residues. From germline, CDR1 is SGHVS and CDR2 FNYEAQ. V gave up 5 bases and J gave up 9 bases; unmatched junction bases: 12.

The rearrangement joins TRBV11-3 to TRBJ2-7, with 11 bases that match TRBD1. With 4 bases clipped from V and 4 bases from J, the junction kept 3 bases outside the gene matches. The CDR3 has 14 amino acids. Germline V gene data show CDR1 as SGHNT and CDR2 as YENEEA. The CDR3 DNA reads TGTGCCAGCAGCTCCGGACAGGGGGCTTACGAGCAGTACTTC. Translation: CASSSGQGAYEQYF.

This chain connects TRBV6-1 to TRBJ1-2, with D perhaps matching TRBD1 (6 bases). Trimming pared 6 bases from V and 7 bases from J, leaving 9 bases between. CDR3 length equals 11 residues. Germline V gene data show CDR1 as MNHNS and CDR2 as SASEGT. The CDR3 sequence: CASRQGGGYTF. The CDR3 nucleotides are TGTGCCAGCAGACAGGGAGGTGGCTACACCTTC.